The T cell receptor beta chain described here comes from a study of shared clonotypes between healthy human individuals. Overall study: A couple of female and a few male donors aged 18 to 49 were enrolled.

To note about this clone: Its antigen is unknown. In the same sample, other DNA sequences code for this CDR3.

TCRdb's copy holds only in-frame clones and misses some; the assay was immunoSEQ multiplex PCR. The repertoire consists of around 1.4 million clones, with about 98.5% occurring once and the leading ten covering about 0.34%. General observations from the study: A handful of donors held about 5% of naive CD4 clonotypes in common. Donor clonotype sharing was expected to depend on sequencing depth.

The sequence was obtained from a man aged 30 to 39 in good health. Input material: naive CD4+ T cells sorted from blood. The subset: CD45RA+ positively selected.

The CDR3 loop reads CASSGTVYGYTF. For the CDR3, the DNA is TGTGCCAGTAGCGGAACCGTCTATGGCTACACCTTC. The rearrangement joins TRBV19 to TRBJ1-2, with unresolved D. The CDR3 sequence is 12 residues long. Trimming shortened V by 6 bases and J by 4 bases, and 9 bases separated the two germline ends. From germline, CDR1 is LNHDA and CDR2 SQIVND (reference sequence). The entire variable domain, with the rest obtained from reference TRBV19 and TRBJ1-2, is as follows: DGGITQSPKYLFRKEGQNVTLSCEQNLNHDAMYWYRQDPGQGLRLIYYSQIVNDFQKGDIAEGYSVSREKKESFPLTVTSAQKNPTAFYLCASSGTVYGYTFGSGTRLTVV.